These 24 T cell receptor beta chains originate from one sample sequenced in a study of post-analysis software for immune sequencing data. TCR beta cDNA libraries included unique molecular identifiers. TCRdb used MiXCR to reprocess the PCR reads, holding one entry per CDR3 protein. Among almost 700,000 distinct CDR3 sequences, more than 50% were seen once, and the ten largest hold 11%. General study findings and limits: Several TRBV segments occurring more often in patients than controls included TRBV5-6, TRBV5-1 and TRBV20-1.

The antigens these receptors bind are not known. Specimen: blood. These receptors were taken from a girl aged 2 to 10 with multiple sclerosis.

This clonotype was seen more than once but under ten times. The V call is TRBV25-1, the J call TRBJ1-6, with D tentatively TRBD1 (5 bases). Looked up from germline, CDR1 is MGHDK and CDR2 is SYGVNS. This CDR3 has 17 amino acids. V dropped 2 bases and J dropped 4 bases, with 15 bases sitting between them. The CDR3, as DNA: TGTGCCAGCAGTGAAAAGGGGAATACTCAATATAATTCACCCCTCCACTTT. Translated, it gives CASSEKGNTQYNSPLHF.

The rearrangement links TRBV5-6 to TRBJ1-5, with a weak D call TRBD1 (5 bases). CDR3 length: 14 amino acids. The ends were cut back, 0 bases at V and 6 bases at J, with 10 bases in the middle. Germline V gene data show CDR1 as SGHDT and CDR2 as YYEEEE. CDR3 loop: CASSLGWGPQPQHF. In DNA, the CDR3 is TGTGCCAGCAGCTTGGGTTGGGGACCTCAGCCCCAGCATTTT.

The chain is built from TRBV6-2 or TRBV6-3 and TRBJ2-1, with D uncertain. V was pared by 5 bases and J by 10 bases, with 18 bases between. CDR3 length: 14 amino acids. CDR1 and CDR2 from the germline V gene are MNHEY and SVGEGT. The CDR3 here is CASSTTHGWEEQFF. CDR3 nucleotide sequence: TGTGCCAGCAGTACCACACATGGCTGGGAAGAGCAGTTCTTC.

This clonotype was seen only a few times. V gene TRBV29-1 combines with J gene TRBJ2-1; no clear D gene. The ends were cut back, 0 bases at V and 8 bases at J, with 8 bases in the middle. Germline V gene data show CDR1 as SQVTM and CDR2 as ANQGSEA. The CDR3 is 12 amino acids. The CDR3 DNA sequence: TGCAGCGTTGAAGAGTCGAGCGATGAGCAGTTCTTC. Encoded protein: CSVEESSDEQFF.

The chain joins TRBV12-3 or TRBV12-4 to TRBJ2-3; D is perhaps TRBD1 (6 bases). The CDR3 consists of 12 residues. V was cut by 6 bases and J by 8 bases, with 12 bases left in between. The CDR3, as DNA: TGTGCCAGCAGCCTAGTGGGGGCTACGCAGTATTTT. Translation gives CASSLVGATQYF.

This chain joins TRBV5-6 and TRBJ1-5; 7 nucleotides line up with TRBD1. Germline CDR1 is SGHDT and CDR2 is YYEEEE. With 0 bases clipped from V and 4 bases from J, the junction kept 1 base outside the gene matches. This CDR3 comprises 14 residues. The CDR3 DNA follows: TGTGCCAGCAGCTTGGGGGACAGAAATCAGCCCCAGCATTTT. It codes for CASSLGDRNQPQHF.

With regard to this clonotype: A junction boundary mismatches the germline segment, possibly from a read error. The chain couples TRBV10-1 to TRBJ1-6; 11 bases map to TRBD1. This CDR3 is built from 15 residues. Per germline, CDR1 WNHNN and CDR2 SYGVQD (reference sequence). The CDR3 loop reads CASKDRGPGNSPPHF. CDR3 in DNA: TGCGCCAGCAAGGACAGGGGGCCAGGAAATTCACCCCCCCACTTT.

The J gene is TRBJ2-7, the V gene TRBV20-1, with 7 bases identical to TRBD1. CDR3 length: 15 residues. Germline loops: CDR1 DFQATT, CDR2 SNEGSKA (reference sequence). The V gene end was trimmed by 3 bases and the J gene end by 3 bases; junction bases not matched to a gene: 11. CDR3: CSARQLGQASYEQYF. CDR3 bases: TGCAGTGCTAGGCAACTTGGACAGGCAAGCTACGAGCAGTACTTC.

V gene TRBV29-1 combines with J gene TRBJ2-1; TRBD1 matches at 10 bases. The CDR3 loop spans 14 amino acids. Germline loops: CDR1 SQVTM, CDR2 ANQGSEA. J gave up 6 bases and V 8 bases, and 10 bases lay outside the gene matches. CDR3 DNA sequence: TGCAGCTTTTCCGGGACAGGGGTTGGCAATGAGCAGTTCTTC. Amino acid sequence: CSFSGTGVGNEQFF.

The J gene is TRBJ1-2, the V gene TRBV7-9; 7 bases agree with TRBD1. V lost 3 bases and J lost 7; bases outside the gene matches: 8. CDR3 size: 14 residues. Germline V gives CDR1 SEHNR, CDR2 FQNEAQ (reference sequence). The CDR3 protein is CASSFLTGELGYTF. The DNA of the CDR3 is TGTGCCAGCAGCTTCCTAACAGGGGAGCTTGGCTACACCTTC.

The DNA of the CDR3 is TGTGCCAGCGGTTGGCAGCTCTCTTCACCCCTCCACTTT. It encodes CASGWQLSSPLHF. J is TRBJ1-6 and V is TRBV27; D not certain. The germline V gene has CDR1 MNHEY and CDR2 SMNVEV (reference sequence). V was shortened by 8 bases and J by 9 bases, with 14 bases between the two germline ends. The CDR3 runs to 13 residues.

The V and J genes are TRBV20-1 and TRBJ2-3; no firm D call. CDR1 is DFQATT and CDR2 is SNEGSKA in the germline V gene (reference sequence). The CDR3 length is 14 residues. V lost 5 bases, J lost 6 bases, and 18 bases lay in between. CDR3 bases: TGCAGTGCTTCTTTAGGATCTAACTTGGATACGCAGTATTTT. Translated: CSASLGSNLDTQYF.

The chain recombines TRBV5-1 with TRBJ2-3, with TRBD2 identical over 13 bases. Germline CDR1 and CDR2: SGHRS and YFSETQ. J was trimmed by 2 bases and V by 4 bases; bases with no gene match: 4. The CDR3 sequence is 16 residues long. CDR3 residues: CASSKTSGGSTDTQYF. Written as DNA, the CDR3 is TGCGCCAGCAGCAAGACTAGCGGGGGGTCCACAGATACGCAGTATTTT.

The chain couples TRBV11-2 to TRBJ1-1; D unresolved. Germline CDR1 is SGHAT and CDR2 is FQNNGV. This CDR3 is built from 13 residues. V lost 5 bases, J lost 8 bases, and 15 bases lay in between. The CDR3 coding sequence is TGTGCCAGCAGCCCCCCCAGGACGGTCGAAGCTTTCTTT. This encodes CASSPPRTVEAFF. Filled out from reference TRBV11-2 and TRBJ1-1, the complete variable domain reads EAGVAQSPRYKIIEKRQSVAFWCNPISGHATLYWYQQILGQGPKLLIQFQNNGVVDDSQLPKDRFSAERLKGVDSTLKIQPAKLEDSAVYLCASSPPRTVEAFFGQGTRLTVV.

J is TRBJ2-5 and V is TRBV6-5; D perhaps matches TRBD2 (7 bases). The CDR3 has 14 amino acids. V shed 2 bases and J shed 5 bases, with 12 bases lying between them. Germline CDR1 reads MNHEY; CDR2 reads SVGAGI. The CDR3 loop is CASSYGGALETQYF. The CDR3 bases are TGTGCCAGCAGTTACGGGGGGGCTCTGGAGACCCAGTACTTC.

The sample holds a few counts of this clonotype. The chain is built from TRBV7-9 and TRBJ2-3, with TRBD2 matching 7 bases. J gave up 5 bases and V 3 bases, and 8 bases lay outside the gene matches. This CDR3 region has 15 residues. Germline CDR1 reads SEHNR; CDR2 reads FQNEAQ (reference sequence). The chain's CDR3 is CASSFLREDRDTQYF. For the CDR3, the DNA is TGTGCCAGCAGCTTCCTACGGGAGGATCGAGATACGCAGTATTTT.

This clonotype has a count of ten or more. The chain carries TRBV6-2 or TRBV6-3 and TRBJ1-5, with 10 bases fitting TRBD1. The germline CDR1 and CDR2 sequences are MNHEY and SVGEGT. The CDR3 extends over 16 amino acids. With 0 bases clipped from V and 5 bases from J, the junction kept 4 bases outside the gene matches. The CDR3 spells CASSYSGQGIYQPQHF. The CDR3 DNA is TGTGCCAGCAGTTACTCGGGACAGGGGATTTATCAGCCCCAGCATTTT.

The CDR3 reads CASSRTLTITDTQYF. Written as DNA, the CDR3 is TGTGCCAGCAGCCGGACGCTTACTATCACAGATACGCAGTATTTT. The V gene is TRBV7-2, the J gene TRBJ2-3; no firm D call. CDR1 is SGHTA and CDR2 is FQGNSA in the germline V gene. V was trimmed by 5 bases and J by 2 bases, leaving 14 bases between them. This CDR3 comprises 15 residues.

V and J are TRBV28 and TRBJ2-1; D might be TRBD1 (6 bases). Trimming took off 4 bases at V and 0 bases at J, with 19 bases between the two ends. In germline, CDR1 is MDHEN, CDR2 SYDVKM. CDR3 length: 18 amino acids. CDR3 sequence (DNA): TGTGCCAGCAGTTCTTATCCAGACAGGCCTAGCTCCTACAATGAGCAGTTCTTC. This translates into CASSSYPDRPSSYNEQFF.

The chain joins TRBV7-3 to TRBJ2-6, with D maybe TRBD2 (6 bases). Germline loops: CDR1 SGHTA, CDR2 FQGTGA. The CDR3 spans 16 residues. The V gene lost 0 bases and the J gene lost 2 bases, with 8 bases spanning the gap. CDR3 in amino acids: CASSLTGEAGANVLTF. CDR3 nucleotides: TGTGCCAGCAGCTTAACCGGGGAGGCTGGGGCCAACGTCCTGACTTTC. Complete variable domain (other parts from reference TRBV7-3 and TRBJ2-6): GAGVSQTPSNKVTEKGKYVELRCDPISGHTALYWYRQSLGQGPEFLIYFQGTGAADDSGLPNDRFFAVRPEGSVSTLKIQRTERGDSAVYLCASSLTGEAGANVLTFGAGSRLTVL.

This clonotype has only one observation. The chain combines TRBV7-8 with TRBJ2-6; 7 bases are shared with TRBD1. There are 18 residues in the CDR3. Germline trimming cut 2 bases from V and 0 bases from J; bases unmatched to any gene: 7. Germline V gene lookup returns CDR1 SGHVS and CDR2 FQNEAQ. CDR3 coding DNA: TGTGCCAGCAGCTTACGACGGGCAGGGGGCTCTGGGGCCAACGTCCTGACTTTC. This encodes CASSLRRAGGSGANVLTF. Variable domain in full (rest from reference TRBV7-8 and TRBJ2-6): GAGVSQSPRYKVAKRGQDVALRCDPISGHVSLFWYQQALGQGPEFLTYFQNEAQLDKSGLPSDRFFAERPEGSVSTLKIQRTQQEDSAVYLCASSLRRAGGSGANVLTFGAGSRLTVL.

V usage is TRBV7-3 and J usage is TRBJ2-6; the D is unclear. Trimming cost V 2 bases and J 6 bases, with 5 bases left between them. This CDR3 contains 13 residues. Germline V CDR1 and CDR2: SGHTA, FQGTGA. CDR3 in DNA: TGTGCCAGCAGCTTATGGCAGGCCAACGTCCTGACTTTC. Its protein is CASSLWQANVLTF.

The chain couples TRBV20-1 to TRBJ2-7; a weak D match, TRBD1 (6 bases). Germline CDR1 DFQATT, CDR2 SNEGSKA (reference sequence). The germline V and J ends were trimmed by 6 bases and 0 bases, with 15 bases remaining between them. The CDR3 is 14 residues long. DNA of the CDR3: TGCAGTGCATCACAGGGCCCTTACTCCTACGAGCAGTACTTC. The encoded protein is CSASQGPYSYEQYF.

A single count supports this clonotype. The genes are TRBV5-1 and TRBJ2-6; D not certain. V dropped 2 bases and J dropped 0 bases, with 6 bases sitting between them. The CDR3 has 15 residues. From germline, CDR1 is SGHRS and CDR2 YFSETQ. CDR3 residues: CASSFGVSGANVLTF. In nucleotides, the CDR3 is TGCGCCAGCAGCTTTGGGGTCTCTGGGGCCAACGTCCTGACTTTC.